This T cell receptor (beta chain) was sequenced during a study of T-cell memory formation after mild COVID-19. TCRdb independently ran MiXCR on the 5' RACE reads; one entry per CDR3 protein. The sample carries about 470,000 distinct CDR3 sequences, around a quarter recorded once. Study-level findings and limits: Day 15 to 85 contracting clones showed balanced CD4/CD8; day 15 to 37 expanders favored CD4+.

This clonotype showed up just a few times. Its antigen is undetermined. The sequencing sample was made of PBMCs or a T cell subset sorted from them (not recorded which). This clonotype was sampled from an adult woman who had mild COVID-19 (a few samples of this study predate the infection). Cell type and time point are not known.

The CDR3 sequence: CSVDTGTYNEQFF. For the CDR3, the DNA is TGCAGCGTCGATACAGGGACCTACAATGAGCAGTTCTTC. J is TRBJ2-1 and V is TRBV29-1; perhaps TRBD1 as D (6 bases). Germline V gene data show CDR1 as SQVTM and CDR2 as ANQGSEA. Trimming took 6 bases from V and 2 from J, leaving 11 bases between them. This CDR3 is 13 amino acids long.